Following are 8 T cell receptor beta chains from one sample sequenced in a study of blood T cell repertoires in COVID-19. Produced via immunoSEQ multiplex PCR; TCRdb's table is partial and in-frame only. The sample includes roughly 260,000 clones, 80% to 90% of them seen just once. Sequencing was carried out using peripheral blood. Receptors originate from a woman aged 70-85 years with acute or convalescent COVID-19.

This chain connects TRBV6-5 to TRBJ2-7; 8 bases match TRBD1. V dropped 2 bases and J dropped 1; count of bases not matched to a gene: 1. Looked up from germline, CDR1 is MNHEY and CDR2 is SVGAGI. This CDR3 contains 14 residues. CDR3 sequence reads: CASSYGDRSYEQYF. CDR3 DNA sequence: TGTGCCAGCAGTTACGGGGACAGGTCCTACGAGCAGTACTTC.

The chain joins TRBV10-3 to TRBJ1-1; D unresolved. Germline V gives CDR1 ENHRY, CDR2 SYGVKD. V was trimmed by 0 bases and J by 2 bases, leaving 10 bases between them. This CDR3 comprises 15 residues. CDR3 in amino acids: CAISESGRRNTEAFF. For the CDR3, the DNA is TGTGCCATCAGTGAGTCGGGCAGGCGTAACACTGAAGCTTTCTTT.

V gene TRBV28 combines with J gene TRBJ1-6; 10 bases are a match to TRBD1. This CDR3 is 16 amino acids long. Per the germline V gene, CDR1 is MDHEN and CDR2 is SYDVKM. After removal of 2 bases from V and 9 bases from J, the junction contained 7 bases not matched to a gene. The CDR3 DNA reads TGTGCCAGCAGTTTACCACCGGGACAGGGGAGTTCACCCCTCCACTTT. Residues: CASSLPPGQGSSPLHF. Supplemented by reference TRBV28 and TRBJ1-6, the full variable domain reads DVKVTQSSRYLVKRTGEKVFLECVQDMDHENMFWYRQDPGLGLRLIYFSYDVKMKEKGDIPEGYSVSREKKERFSLILESASTNQTSMYLCASSLPPGQGSSPLHFGNGTRLTVT.

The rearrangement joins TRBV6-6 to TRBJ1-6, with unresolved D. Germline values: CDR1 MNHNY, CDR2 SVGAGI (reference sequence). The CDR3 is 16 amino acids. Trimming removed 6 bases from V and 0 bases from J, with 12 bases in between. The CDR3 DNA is TGTGCCAGCAGAATACCGGGAAACTCCTATAATTCACCCCTCCACTTT. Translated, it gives CASRIPGNSYNSPLHF.

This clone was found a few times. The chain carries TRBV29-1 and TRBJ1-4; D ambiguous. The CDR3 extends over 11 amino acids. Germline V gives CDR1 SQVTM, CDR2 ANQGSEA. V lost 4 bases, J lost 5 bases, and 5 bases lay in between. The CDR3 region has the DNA TGCAGCGTTGGGCTGAATGAAAAACTGTTTTTT. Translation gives CSVGLNEKLFF.

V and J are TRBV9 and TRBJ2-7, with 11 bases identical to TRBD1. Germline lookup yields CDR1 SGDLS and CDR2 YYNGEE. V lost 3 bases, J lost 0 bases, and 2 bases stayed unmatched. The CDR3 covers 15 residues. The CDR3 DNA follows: TGTGCCAGCAGCGCCGGACAGGGGGCCTCCTACGAGCAGTACTTC. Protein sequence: CASSAGQGASYEQYF.

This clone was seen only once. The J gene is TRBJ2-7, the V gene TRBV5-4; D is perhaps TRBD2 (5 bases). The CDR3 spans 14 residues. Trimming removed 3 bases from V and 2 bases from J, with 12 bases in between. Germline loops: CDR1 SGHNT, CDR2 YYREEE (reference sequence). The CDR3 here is CASSSDSWAYEQYF. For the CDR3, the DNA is TGTGCCAGCAGCTCGGACTCGTGGGCCTACGAGCAGTACTTC. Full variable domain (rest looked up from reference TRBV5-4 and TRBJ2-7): ETGVTQSPTHLIKTRGQQVTLRCSSQSGHNTVSWYQQALGQGPQFIFQYYREEENGRGNFPPRFSGLQFPNYSSELNVNALELDDSALYLCASSSDSWAYEQYFGPGTRLTVT.

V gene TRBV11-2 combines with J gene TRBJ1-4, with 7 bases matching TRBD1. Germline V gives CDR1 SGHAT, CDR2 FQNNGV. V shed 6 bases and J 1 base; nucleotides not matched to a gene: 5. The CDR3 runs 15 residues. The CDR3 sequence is CASSRQGLTNEKLFF. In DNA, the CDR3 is TGTGCCAGCAGTCGACAGGGATTAACTAATGAAAAACTGTTTTTT.